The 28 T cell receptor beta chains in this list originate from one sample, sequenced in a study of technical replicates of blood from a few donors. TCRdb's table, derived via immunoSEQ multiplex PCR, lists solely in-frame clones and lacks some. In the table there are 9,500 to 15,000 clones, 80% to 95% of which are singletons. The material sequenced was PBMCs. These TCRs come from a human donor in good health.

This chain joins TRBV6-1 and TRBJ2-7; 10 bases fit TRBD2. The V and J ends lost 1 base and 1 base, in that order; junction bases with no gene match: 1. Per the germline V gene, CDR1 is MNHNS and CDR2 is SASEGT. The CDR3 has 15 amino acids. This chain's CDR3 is CASSEELAGSYEQYF. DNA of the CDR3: TGTGCCAGCAGTGAAGAACTAGCGGGATCCTACGAGCAGTACTTC.

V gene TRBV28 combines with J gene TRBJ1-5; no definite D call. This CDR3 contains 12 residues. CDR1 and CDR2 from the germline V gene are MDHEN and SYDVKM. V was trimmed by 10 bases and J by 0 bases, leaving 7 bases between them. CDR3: CATLFSNQPQHF. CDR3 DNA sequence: TGTGCCACCCTGTTTAGCAATCAGCCCCAGCATTTT.

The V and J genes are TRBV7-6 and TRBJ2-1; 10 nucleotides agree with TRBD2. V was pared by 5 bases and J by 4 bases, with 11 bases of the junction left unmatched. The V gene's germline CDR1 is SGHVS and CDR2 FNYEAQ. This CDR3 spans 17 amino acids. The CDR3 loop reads CASSRRTSGEVYNEQFF. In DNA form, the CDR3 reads TGTGCCAGCAGCCGCCGGACTAGCGGCGAAGTTTACAATGAGCAGTTCTTC.

As DNA, the CDR3 is TGTGCCAGCAGCTTAGATGGCCAGCGGGAGGGGTACCAGTTCTTC. This codes for CASSLDGQREGYQFF. The chain recombines TRBV11-3 with TRBJ2-1, with 10 positions matching TRBD2. V shed 0 bases, J shed 13 bases, and the junction held 9 bases outside the gene matches. The CDR3 totals 15 residues. Germline values: CDR1 SGHNT, CDR2 YENEEA. The full variable domain, in which reference TRBV11-3 and TRBJ2-1 provide the parts outside the CDR3, is EAGVVQSPRYKIIEKKQPVAFWCNPISGHNTLYWYLQNLGQGPELLIRYENEEAVDDSQLPKDRFSAERLKGVDSTLKIQPAELGDSAVYLCASSLDGQREGYQFFGPGTRLTVL.

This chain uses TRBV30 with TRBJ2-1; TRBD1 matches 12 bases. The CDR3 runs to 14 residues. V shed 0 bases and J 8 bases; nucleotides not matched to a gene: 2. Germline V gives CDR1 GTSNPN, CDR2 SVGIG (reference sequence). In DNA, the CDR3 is TGTGCCTGGAGTGTGGGACAGGGGGCGCATGAGCAGTTCTTC. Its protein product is CAWSVGQGAHEQFF.

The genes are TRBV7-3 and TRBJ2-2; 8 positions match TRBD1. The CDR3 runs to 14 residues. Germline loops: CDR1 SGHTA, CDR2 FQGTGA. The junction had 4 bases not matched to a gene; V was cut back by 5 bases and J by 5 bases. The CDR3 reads CASSLDRDTGELFF. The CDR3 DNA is TGTGCCAGCAGCCTGGACAGGGATACCGGGGAGCTGTTTTTT.

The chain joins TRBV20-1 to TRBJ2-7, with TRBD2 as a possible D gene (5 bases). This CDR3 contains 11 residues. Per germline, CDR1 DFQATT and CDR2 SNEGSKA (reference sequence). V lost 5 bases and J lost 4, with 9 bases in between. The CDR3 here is CSAATIYEQYF. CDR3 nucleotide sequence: TGCAGTGCTGCGACTATATACGAGCAGTACTTC.

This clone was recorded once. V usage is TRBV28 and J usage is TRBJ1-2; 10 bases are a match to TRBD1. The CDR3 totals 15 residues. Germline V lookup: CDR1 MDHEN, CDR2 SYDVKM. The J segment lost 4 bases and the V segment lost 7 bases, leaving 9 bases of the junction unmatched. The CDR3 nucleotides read TGTGCCAGCACCGATTCGACAGGGGGCCGCTATGGCTACACCTTC. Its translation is CASTDSTGGRYGYTF.

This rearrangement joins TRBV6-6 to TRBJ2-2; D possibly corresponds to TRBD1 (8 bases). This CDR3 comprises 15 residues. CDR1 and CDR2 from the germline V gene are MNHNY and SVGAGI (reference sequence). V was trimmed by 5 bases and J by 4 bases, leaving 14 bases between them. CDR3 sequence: CASSIQGGSTGELFF. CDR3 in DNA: TGTGCCAGCAGTATACAGGGGGGGAGCACCGGGGAGCTGTTTTTT.

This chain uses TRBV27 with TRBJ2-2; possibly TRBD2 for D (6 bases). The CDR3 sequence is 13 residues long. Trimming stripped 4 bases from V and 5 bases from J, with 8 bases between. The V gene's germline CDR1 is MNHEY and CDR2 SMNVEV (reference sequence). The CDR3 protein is CASSWEATGELFF. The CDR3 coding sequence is TGTGCCAGCAGTTGGGAGGCTACCGGGGAGCTGTTTTTT.

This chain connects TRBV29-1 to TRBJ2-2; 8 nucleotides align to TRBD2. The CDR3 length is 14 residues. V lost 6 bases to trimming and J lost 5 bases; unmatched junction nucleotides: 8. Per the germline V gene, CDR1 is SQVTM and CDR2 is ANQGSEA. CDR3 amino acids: CSVASGSGTGELFF. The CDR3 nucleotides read TGCAGCGTCGCCAGCGGGAGCGGTACCGGGGAGCTGTTTTTT.

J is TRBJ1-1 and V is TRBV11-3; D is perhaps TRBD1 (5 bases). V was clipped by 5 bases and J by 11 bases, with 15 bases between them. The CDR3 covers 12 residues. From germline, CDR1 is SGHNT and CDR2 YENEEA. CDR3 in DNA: TGTGCCAGCAGCCGGAATGGAGGGGAGGCTTTCTTT. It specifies CASSRNGGEAFF. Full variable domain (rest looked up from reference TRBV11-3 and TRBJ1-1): EAGVVQSPRYKIIEKKQPVAFWCNPISGHNTLYWYLQNLGQGPELLIRYENEEAVDDSQLPKDRFSAERLKGVDSTLKIQPAELGDSAVYLCASSRNGGEAFFGQGTRLTVV.

The CDR3 here is CASRGAVGNQPQHF. DNA for the CDR3: TGTGCCAGCAGGGGGGCGGTGGGCAATCAGCCCCAGCATTTT. The chain is built from TRBV11-1 and TRBJ1-5; TRBD1 might be the D (6 bases). Trimming shortened V by 6 bases and J by 2 bases, and 11 bases separated the two germline ends. The CDR3 is 14 residues long. Germline CDR1 and CDR2: SGHAT and FQDESV (reference sequence). Filled out from reference TRBV11-1 and TRBJ1-5, the complete variable domain reads EAEVAQSPRYKITEKSQAVAFWCDPISGHATLYWYRQILGQGPELLVQFQDESVVDDSQLPKDRFSAERLKGVDSTLKIQPAELGDSAMYLCASRGAVGNQPQHFGDGTRLSIL.

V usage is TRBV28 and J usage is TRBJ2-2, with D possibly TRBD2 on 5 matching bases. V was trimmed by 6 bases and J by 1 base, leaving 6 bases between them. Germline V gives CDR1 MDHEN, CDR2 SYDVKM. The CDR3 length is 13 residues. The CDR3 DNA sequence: TGTGCCAGCAGGGGGAGGAACACCGGGGAGCTGTTTTTT. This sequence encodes CASRGRNTGELFF.

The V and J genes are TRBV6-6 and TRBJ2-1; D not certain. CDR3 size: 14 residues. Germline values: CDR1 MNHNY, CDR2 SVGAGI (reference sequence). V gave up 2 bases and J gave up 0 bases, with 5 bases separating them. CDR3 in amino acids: CASSYASSYNEQFF. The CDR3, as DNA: TGTGCCAGCAGTTACGCGAGCTCCTACAATGAGCAGTTCTTC.

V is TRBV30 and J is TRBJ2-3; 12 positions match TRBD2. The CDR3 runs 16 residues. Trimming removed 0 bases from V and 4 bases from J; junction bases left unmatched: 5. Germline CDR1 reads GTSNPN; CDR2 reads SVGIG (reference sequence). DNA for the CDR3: TGTGCCTGGAGTGTACTAGCGGGAGGAACGCCAGATACGCAGTATTTT. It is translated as CAWSVLAGGTPDTQYF.

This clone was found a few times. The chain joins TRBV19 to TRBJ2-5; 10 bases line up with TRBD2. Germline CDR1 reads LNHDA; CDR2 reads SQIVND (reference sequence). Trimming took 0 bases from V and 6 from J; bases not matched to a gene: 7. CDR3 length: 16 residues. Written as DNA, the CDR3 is TGTGCCAGTAGTATAGACCCAGCGGGAGGGGTCCAGACCCAGTACTTC. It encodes CASSIDPAGGVQTQYF.

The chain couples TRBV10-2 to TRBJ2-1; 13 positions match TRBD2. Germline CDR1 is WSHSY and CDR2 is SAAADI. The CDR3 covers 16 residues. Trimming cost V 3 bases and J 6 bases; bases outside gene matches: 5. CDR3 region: CASSDSGLAGSNEQFF. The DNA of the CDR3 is TGCGCCAGCAGTGACTCGGGACTAGCGGGATCCAATGAGCAGTTCTTC.

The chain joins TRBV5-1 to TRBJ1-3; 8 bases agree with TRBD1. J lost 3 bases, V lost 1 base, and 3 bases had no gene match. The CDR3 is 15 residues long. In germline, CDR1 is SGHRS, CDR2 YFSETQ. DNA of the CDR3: TGCGCCAGCAGCTTGACGGGACAGGATGGAAACACCATATATTTT. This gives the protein CASSLTGQDGNTIYF.

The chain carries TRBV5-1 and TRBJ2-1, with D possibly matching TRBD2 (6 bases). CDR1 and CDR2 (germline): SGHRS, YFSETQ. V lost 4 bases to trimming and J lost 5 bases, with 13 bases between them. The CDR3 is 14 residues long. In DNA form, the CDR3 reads TGCGCCAGCAGCCCCGGGACTCCACACAATGAGCAGTTCTTC. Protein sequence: CASSPGTPHNEQFF.

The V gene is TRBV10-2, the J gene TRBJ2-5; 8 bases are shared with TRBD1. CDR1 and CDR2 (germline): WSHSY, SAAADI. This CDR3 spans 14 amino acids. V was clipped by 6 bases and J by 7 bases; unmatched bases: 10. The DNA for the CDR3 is TGCGCCAGCAGGTCTGGACAGGGTCCCGGGACCCAGTACTTC. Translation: CASRSGQGPGTQYF.

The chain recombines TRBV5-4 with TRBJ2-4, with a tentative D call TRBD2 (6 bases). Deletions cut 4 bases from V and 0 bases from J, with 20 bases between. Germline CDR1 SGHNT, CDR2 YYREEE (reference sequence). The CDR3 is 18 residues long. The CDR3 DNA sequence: TGTGCCAGCAGCCCGGCGGGGAAGGGTAATCTAGCCAAAAACATTCAGTACTTC. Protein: CASSPAGKGNLAKNIQYF.

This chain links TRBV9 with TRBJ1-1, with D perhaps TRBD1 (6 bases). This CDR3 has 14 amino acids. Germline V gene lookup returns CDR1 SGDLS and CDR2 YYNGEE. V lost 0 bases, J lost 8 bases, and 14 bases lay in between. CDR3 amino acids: CASSVGTGPGEAFF. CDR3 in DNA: TGTGCCAGCAGCGTAGGTACAGGGCCTGGAGAAGCTTTCTTT.

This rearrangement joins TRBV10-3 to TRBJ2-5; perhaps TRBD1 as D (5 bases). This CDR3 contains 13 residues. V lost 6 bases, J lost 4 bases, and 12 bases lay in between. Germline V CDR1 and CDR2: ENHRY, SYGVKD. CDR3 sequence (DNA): TGTGCCATCAGCCCACGGCAGGGAGAGACCCAGTACTTC. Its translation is CAISPRQGETQYF.

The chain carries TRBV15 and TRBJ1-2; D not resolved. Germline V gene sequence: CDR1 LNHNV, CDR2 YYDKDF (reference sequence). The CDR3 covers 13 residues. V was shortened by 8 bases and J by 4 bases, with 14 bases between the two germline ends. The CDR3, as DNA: TGTGCCACCTCGCCGGGTAAGCGCTATGGCTACACCTTC. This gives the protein CATSPGKRYGYTF.

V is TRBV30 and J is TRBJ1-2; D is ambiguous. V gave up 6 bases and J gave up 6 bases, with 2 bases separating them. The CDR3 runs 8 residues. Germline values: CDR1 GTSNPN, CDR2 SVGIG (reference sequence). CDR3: CACNGYTF. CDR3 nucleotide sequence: TGTGCCTGTAATGGCTACACCTTC.

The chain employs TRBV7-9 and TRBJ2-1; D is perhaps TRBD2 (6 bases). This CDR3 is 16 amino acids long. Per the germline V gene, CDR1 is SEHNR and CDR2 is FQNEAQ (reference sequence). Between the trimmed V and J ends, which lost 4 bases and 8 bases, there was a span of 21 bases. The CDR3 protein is CASSSGGGGRLDEQFF. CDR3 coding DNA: TGTGCCAGCAGCTCCGGTGGGGGAGGCAGGTTGGATGAGCAGTTCTTC.

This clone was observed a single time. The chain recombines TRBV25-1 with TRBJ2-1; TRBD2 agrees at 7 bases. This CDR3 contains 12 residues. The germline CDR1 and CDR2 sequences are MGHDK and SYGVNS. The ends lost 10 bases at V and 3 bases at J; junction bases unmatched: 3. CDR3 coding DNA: TGTGCCACCGCGGGGGACTACAATGAGCAGTTCTTC. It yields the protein CATAGDYNEQFF.